The rows below give T cell receptor beta chains drawn from one sample of a study of regulatory T cells in long-lasting Graves disease. One entry per CDR3 protein results from TCRdb running MiXCR on the multiplex PCR reads. Of roughly 700,000 distinct CDR3 sequences listed, 30% are singletons. The sample here was peripheral blood mononuclear cells (PBMCs), taken when the disease was refractory, from a patient treated with antithyroid drugs. These receptors were taken from a female donor with Graves disease. Both conserved end residues are part of each CDR3. The D gene is left open where the match is weak. Some rows have no size entry. The others give once, few or many, or a class for an expanded clone.

CDR3 protein	CDR3 DNA	clone size	D gene	V gene	J gene
CASNQLGTENSPLHF	TGTGCCAGTAACCAACTTGGGACAGAGAATTCACCCCTCCACTTT	-	TRBD1	TRBV19	TRBJ1-6
CASSYTRGTGSHNQPQHF	TGTGCCAGCAGTTACACCCGGGGGACAGGGTCCCACAATCAGCCCCAGCATTTT	-	TRBD1	TRBV6-2/TRBV6-3	TRBJ1-5
CASSLVANGNTIYF	TGTGCCAGCAGTTTGGTGGCAAATGGAAACACCATATATTTT	-	-	TRBV28	TRBJ1-3
CASSLGGTGLFYEQYF	TGTGCCAGCAGCTTAGGCGGGACAGGGTTGTTTTACGAGCAGTACTTC	few	TRBD1	TRBV13	TRBJ2-7
CASSPRDIWMNTEAFF	TGCGCCAGCAGCCCACGGGATATTTGGATGAACACTGAAGCTTTCTTT	-	-	TRBV5-1	TRBJ1-1
CSASVLAKQETQYF	TGCAGTGCTAGTGTACTAGCGAAGCAAGAGACCCAGTACTTC	-	TRBD2	TRBV20-1	TRBJ2-5
CASRVGTAEKLFF	TGTGCCAGCAGGGTCGGGACAGCTGAAAAACTGTTTTTT	many	TRBD1	TRBV12-3/TRBV12-4	TRBJ1-4
CSATIPNRQFWGYTF	TGCAGTGCTACAATACCAAACCGACAGTTCTGGGGCTACACCTTC	few	-	TRBV20-1	TRBJ1-2
CSARRLAGLSYNEQFF	TGCAGTGCTAGAAGACTAGCGGGCCTTTCCTACAATGAGCAGTTCTTC	-	TRBD2	TRBV20-1	TRBJ2-1
CASSERLDTGELFF	TGCGCCAGCAGTGAGAGGTTGGACACCGGGGAGCTGTTTTTT	few	-	TRBV10-1	TRBJ2-2